The present TCR beta chain was sequenced within a study of shared clonotypes between healthy human individuals. Measured with immunoSEQ multiplex PCR; TCRdb has only the in-frame clones, and not every one. The sample comprises over a million clones, around 95% of which are singletons, and 1.2% rests with the top ten. Trimming removed 5 bases at V and 6 bases at J, with 10 bases between. CDR1 and CDR2 from the germline V gene are SGHAT and FQNNGV. The CDR3 is 13 residues long. The receptor comes from a young man in good health. Sequences were obtained from naive CD4+ T cells sorted from blood. The subset is: CD45RA+ positively selected. The chain couples TRBV11-2 to TRBJ2-2; D remains ambiguous. CDR3 protein: CASSPTGPGELFF. The CDR3 DNA reads TGTGCCAGCAGCCCTACGGGCCCCGGGGAGCTGTTTTTT.